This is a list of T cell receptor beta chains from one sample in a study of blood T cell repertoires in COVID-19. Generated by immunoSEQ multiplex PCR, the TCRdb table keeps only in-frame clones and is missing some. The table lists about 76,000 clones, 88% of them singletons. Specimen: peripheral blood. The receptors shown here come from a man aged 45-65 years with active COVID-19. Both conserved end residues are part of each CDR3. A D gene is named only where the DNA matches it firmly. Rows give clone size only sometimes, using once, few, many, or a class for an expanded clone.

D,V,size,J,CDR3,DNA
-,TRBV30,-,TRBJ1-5,CAWSVGGVDQPQHF,TGTGCCTGGAGTGTAGGAGGGGTGGATCAGCCCCAGCATTTT
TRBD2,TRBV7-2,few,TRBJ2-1,CASSLTSGNNEQFF,TGTGCCAGCAGCTTAACTAGCGGTAACAATGAGCAGTTCTTC
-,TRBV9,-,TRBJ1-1,CASSVGAVNTEAFF,TGTGCCAGCAGCGTAGGGGCAGTGAACACTGAAGCTTTCTTT
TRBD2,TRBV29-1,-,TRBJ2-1,CSVQGTSGNNEQFF,TGCAGCGTTCAAGGGACTAGCGGGAACAATGAGCAGTTCTTC
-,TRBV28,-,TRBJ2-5,CASSPNRSYQETQYF,TGTGCCAGCAGTCCGAACAGGAGCTACCAAGAGACCCAGTACTTC
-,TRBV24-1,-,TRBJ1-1,CATRRTGETTEAFF,TGTGCCACCAGAAGGACGGGGGAAACCACTGAAGCTTTCTTT
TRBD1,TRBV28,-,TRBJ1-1,CASRSSGQSNTEAFF,TGTGCCAGCAGATCTTCGGGACAGTCAAACACTGAAGCTTTCTTT
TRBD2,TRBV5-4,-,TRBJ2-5,CASRPGGGETQYF,TGTGCCAGCAGACCGGGGGGTGGGGAGACCCAGTACTTC
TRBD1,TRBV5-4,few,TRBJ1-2,CASTRTGRAGNYGYTF,TGTGCCAGCACCCGGACAGGACGTGCGGGTAACTATGGCTACACCTTC
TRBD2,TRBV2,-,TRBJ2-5,CASDNSSGGTQETQYF,TGTGCCAGCGATAACTCTAGCGGGGGGACCCAAGAGACCCAGTACTTC
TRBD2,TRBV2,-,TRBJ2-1,CASRKNGLAYNEQFF,TGTGCCAGCAGGAAGAACGGACTAGCGTACAATGAGCAGTTCTTC
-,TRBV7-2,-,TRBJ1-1,CASSLSAGNTEAFF,TGTGCCAGCAGCTTATCGGCAGGGAACACTGAAGCTTTCTTT
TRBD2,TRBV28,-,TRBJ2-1,CASSLPGGMNSYNEQFF,TGTGCCAGCAGTTTACCCGGGGGGATGAACTCCTACAATGAGCAGTTCTTC
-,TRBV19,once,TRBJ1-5,CASSESESLNQPQHF,TGTGCCAGTAGTGAAAGTGAGTCCCTCAATCAGCCCCAGCATTTT
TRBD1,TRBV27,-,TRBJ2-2,CASRGQRINTGELFF,TGTGCCAGCAGGGGACAGCGAATTAACACCGGGGAGCTGTTTTTT
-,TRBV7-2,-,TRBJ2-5,CASSLGSLGKETQYF,TGTGCCAGCAGCTTAGGGTCACTAGGGAAAGAGACCCAGTACTTC
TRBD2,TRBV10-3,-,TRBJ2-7,CAISETSGATYEQYF,TGTGCCATCAGTGAGACTAGCGGGGCCACCTACGAGCAGTACTTC
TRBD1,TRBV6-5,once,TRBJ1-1,CASSTDRGVPEAFF,TGTGCCAGCAGCACCGACAGGGGTGTCCCTGAAGCTTTCTTT
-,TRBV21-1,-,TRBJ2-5,CASSKILRGLGETQYF,TGTGCCAGCAGCAAAATTCTAAGGGGCCTCGGGGAGACCCAGTACTTC
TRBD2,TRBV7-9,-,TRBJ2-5,CASSLGLAGGGETQYF,TGTGCCAGCAGCCTGGGACTAGCGGGAGGGGGAGAGACCCAGTACTTC
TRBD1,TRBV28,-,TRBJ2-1,CASSLGQPGNEQFF,TGTGCCAGCAGCCTGGGACAGCCCGGCAATGAGCAGTTCTTC
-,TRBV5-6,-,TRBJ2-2,CASSLVGRNTGELFF,TGTGCCAGCAGCTTGGTGGGCAGGAACACCGGGGAGCTGTTTTTT
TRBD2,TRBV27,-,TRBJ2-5,CASRSLAGGRETQYF,TGTGCCAGCAGGAGCCTAGCGGGAGGGCGGGAGACCCAGTACTTC
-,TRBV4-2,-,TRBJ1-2,CASSQDAADGIGYTF,TGTGCCAGCAGCCAAGATGCCGCCGACGGGATTGGCTACACCTTC
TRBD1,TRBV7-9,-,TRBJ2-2,CASSPWTGSGTGELFF,TGTGCCAGCAGCCCCTGGACAGGATCGGGCACCGGGGAGCTGTTTTTT
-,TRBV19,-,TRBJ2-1,CASSSGVSGNEQFF,TGTGCCAGTAGTAGCGGGGTAAGTGGGAATGAGCAGTTCTTC
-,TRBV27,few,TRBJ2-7,CAIHETYEQYF,TGTGCCATCCACGAGACCTACGAGCAGTACTTC
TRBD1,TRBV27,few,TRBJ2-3,CASSYSGTGGLGFTDTQYF,TGTGCCAGCAGTTACTCCGGGACAGGGGGTTTGGGGTTTACAGATACGCAGTATTTT
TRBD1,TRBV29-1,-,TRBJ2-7,CSVETQQGAGEQYF,TGCAGCGTTGAAACACAACAGGGGGCAGGCGAGCAGTACTTC
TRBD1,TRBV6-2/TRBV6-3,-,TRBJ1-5,CASSYSSTGLEQPQHF,TGTGCCAGCAGTTACTCGTCGACAGGGTTGGAGCAGCCCCAGCATTTT
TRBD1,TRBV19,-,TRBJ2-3,CASSLRGTGGREDTQYF,TGTGCCAGTAGTTTAAGGGGGACAGGGGGCAGGGAAGATACGCAGTATTTT
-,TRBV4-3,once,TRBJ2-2,CASSHPFGGDTGELFF,TGCGCCAGCAGCCATCCCTTCGGGGGAGACACCGGGGAGCTGTTTTTT
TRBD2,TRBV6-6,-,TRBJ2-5,CASRIAGEETQYF,TGTGCCAGCAGGATAGCGGGGGAGGAGACCCAGTACTTC
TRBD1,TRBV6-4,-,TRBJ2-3,CASSLQGSDTQYF,TGTGCCAGCAGCCTACAGGGGTCGGATACGCAGTATTTT
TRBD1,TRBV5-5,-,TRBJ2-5,CASSLGTGGHIETQYF,TGTGCCAGCAGCTTGGGGACAGGGGGTCATATAGAGACCCAGTACTTC
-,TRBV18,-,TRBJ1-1,CASSHDSAEAFF,TGTGCCAGCTCACACGACAGCGCTGAAGCTTTCTTT
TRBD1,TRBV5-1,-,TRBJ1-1,CASSRDRGTTEAFF,TGCGCCAGCAGCCGTGACAGGGGGACCACTGAAGCTTTCTTT
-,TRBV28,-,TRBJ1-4,CASSAAGFENEKLFF,TGTGCCAGCAGTGCGGCAGGGTTCGAAAATGAAAAACTGTTTTTT
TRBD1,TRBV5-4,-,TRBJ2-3,CASRRGQSSTDTQYF,TGTGCCAGCCGCCGGGGACAGAGCTCCACAGATACGCAGTATTTT
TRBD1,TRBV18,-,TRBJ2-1,CASSPDRGTYNEQFF,TGTGCCAGCTCACCAGACAGGGGAACCTACAATGAGCAGTTCTTC
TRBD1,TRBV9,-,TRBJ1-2,CASSVDGTGIYGYTF,TGTGCCAGCAGCGTAGACGGGACAGGGATCTATGGCTACACCTTC
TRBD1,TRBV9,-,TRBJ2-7,CASSALPGGTYEQYF,TGTGCCAGCAGCGCCCTGCCAGGGGGAACCTACGAGCAGTACTTC
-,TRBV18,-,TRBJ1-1,CASSYDAGGSTEAFF,TGTGCCAGCTCATACGATGCGGGAGGGAGCACTGAAGCTTTCTTT
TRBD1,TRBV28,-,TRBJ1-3,CASSSPGQSGNTIYF,TGTGCCAGCAGCAGTCCGGGACAGTCTGGAAACACCATATATTTT
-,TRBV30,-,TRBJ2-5,CAWSVMGPETQYF,TGTGCCTGGAGTGTAATGGGCCCGGAGACCCAGTACTTC
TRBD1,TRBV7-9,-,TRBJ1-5,CASSLADREGQPQHF,TGTGCCAGCAGCTTAGCGGACAGGGAAGGTCAGCCCCAGCATTTT
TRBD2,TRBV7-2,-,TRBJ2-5,CASSFSGLAETQYF,TGTGCCAGCAGTTTTTCGGGACTAGCAGAGACCCAGTACTTC
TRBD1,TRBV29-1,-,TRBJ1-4,CSVGQGQGEKLFF,TGCAGCGTGGGACAGGGGCAGGGTGAAAAACTGTTTTTT
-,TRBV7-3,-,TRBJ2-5,CASSQTAGPGTQYF,TGTGCCAGCAGCCAAACAGCGGGCCCAGGGACCCAGTACTTC
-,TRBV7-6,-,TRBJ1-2,CASSLLPGPGTSGYTF,TGTGCCAGCAGCTTACTGCCCGGCCCCGGGACTAGCGGCTACACCTTC
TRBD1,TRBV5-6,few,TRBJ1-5,CASSPGQGAAQPQHF,TGTGCCAGCAGCCCGGGACAGGGGGCAGCTCAGCCCCAGCATTTT
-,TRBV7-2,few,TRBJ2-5,CASSRTGQGETQYF,TGTGCCAGCAGCCGTACAGGGCAGGGGGAGACCCAGTACTTC
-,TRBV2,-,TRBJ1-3,CASRQTGPSGNTIYF,TGTGCCAGCAGACAGACAGGACCCTCTGGAAACACCATATATTTT
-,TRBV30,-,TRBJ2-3,CAWSVGGRITDTQYF,TGTGCCTGGAGTGTAGGAGGCAGGATCACAGATACGCAGTATTTT
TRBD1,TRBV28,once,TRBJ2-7,CASSLWAGTGFAYEQYF,TGTGCCAGCAGTTTATGGGCCGGGACAGGGTTCGCCTACGAGCAGTACTTC
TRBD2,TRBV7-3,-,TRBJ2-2,CASSLNSGSLSTGELFF,TGTGCCAGCAGCTTAAATAGCGGGAGCCTTTCCACCGGGGAGCTGTTTTTT
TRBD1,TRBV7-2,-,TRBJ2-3,CASSSQGAQGTDTQYF,TGTGCCAGCAGCTCACAGGGGGCGCAGGGCACAGATACGCAGTATTTT
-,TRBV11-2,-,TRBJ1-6,CASRLGRGIQYYSPLHF,TGTGCCAGCAGACTGGGTCGGGGGATCCAGTATTATTCACCCCTCCACTTT